This is a list of T cell receptor beta chains from one sample in a study of CD4+ T cells in melanoma. Data came from immunoSEQ multiplex PCR; TCRdb stores just in-frame clones and leaves some out. The sample includes approximately 47,000 clones, roughly nine tenths of them seen just once. The sample was peripheral blood. Source of these receptors: a human donor with melanoma. The CDR3 runs from the conserved cysteine through the conserved F or W. The D gene is left open where the match is weak. The size field is filled for only some rows; it gives once, few, many or a size class.

j_gene: TRBJ1-2
d_gene: TRBD1
abundance: once
v_gene: TRBV9
CDR3aa: CASSVGTADLSGYGYTF
CDR3nt: TGTGCCAGCAGCGTGGGGACAGCCGACCTTTCAGGCTATGGCTACACCTTC

j_gene: TRBJ1-2
d_gene: TRBD1
abundance: -
v_gene: TRBV18
CDR3aa: CASSPRTGGKDGYTF
CDR3nt: TGTGCCAGCTCACCCCGGACAGGGGGCAAGGATGGCTACACCTTC

j_gene: TRBJ2-7
d_gene: -
abundance: once
v_gene: TRBV15
CDR3aa: CATSRDRTAGQYF
CDR3nt: TGTGCCACCAGCAGAGATCGAACTGCCGGCCAGTACTTC

j_gene: TRBJ2-2
d_gene: TRBD1
abundance: -
v_gene: TRBV6-1
CDR3aa: CASRDRENTGELFF
CDR3nt: TGTGCCAGTAGGGACAGGGAAAACACCGGGGAGCTGTTTTTT

j_gene: TRBJ1-4
d_gene: -
abundance: -
v_gene: TRBV19
CDR3aa: CASTFVSSGRNEKLFF
CDR3nt: TGTGCCAGTACCTTCGTGAGTTCTGGCCGTAATGAAAAACTGTTTTTT

j_gene: TRBJ1-6
d_gene: -
abundance: -
v_gene: TRBV11-2
CDR3aa: CASSLSVTDSPLHF
CDR3nt: TGTGCCAGCAGCTTAAGCGTCACCGATTCACCCCTCCACTTT

j_gene: TRBJ1-1
d_gene: -
abundance: -
v_gene: TRBV7-6
CDR3aa: CASSLSRHTEAFF
CDR3nt: TGTGCCAGCAGCTTATCCAGACACACTGAAGCTTTCTTT

j_gene: TRBJ2-3
d_gene: -
abundance: -
v_gene: TRBV19
CDR3aa: CASKGSWGDTQYF
CDR3nt: TGTGCCAGTAAGGGGTCCTGGGGAGATACGCAGTATTTT

j_gene: TRBJ2-3
d_gene: -
abundance: -
v_gene: TRBV18
CDR3aa: CASSQGLSISTDTQYF
CDR3nt: TGTGCCAGCTCACAGGGACTTAGCATAAGCACAGATACGCAGTATTTT

j_gene: TRBJ2-3
d_gene: TRBD1
abundance: -
v_gene: TRBV25-1
CDR3aa: CASSDRVRGRTDTQYF
CDR3nt: TGTGCCAGCAGTGACCGCGTCAGGGGGCGCACAGATACGCAGTATTTT

j_gene: TRBJ1-1
d_gene: -
abundance: few
v_gene: TRBV19
CDR3aa: CASSRTGSNTEAFF
CDR3nt: TGTGCCAGTAGTAGAACAGGCTCGAACACTGAAGCTTTCTTT

j_gene: TRBJ2-3
d_gene: -
abundance: -
v_gene: TRBV9
CDR3aa: CASSVGRSNTEMDTQYF
CDR3nt: TGTGCCAGCAGCGTAGGTCGCTCGAACACTGAGATGGATACGCAGTATTTT

j_gene: TRBJ1-5
d_gene: TRBD1
abundance: -
v_gene: TRBV7-6
CDR3aa: CASSLDGTGALVSNQPQHF
CDR3nt: TGTGCCAGCAGTTTGGACGGGACAGGGGCCCTCGTAAGCAATCAGCCCCAGCATTTT

j_gene: TRBJ2-2
d_gene: -
abundance: -
v_gene: TRBV9
CDR3aa: CASSAPRTSNTGELFF
CDR3nt: TGTGCCAGCAGCGCCCCCAGAACCTCGAACACCGGGGAGCTGTTTTTT

j_gene: TRBJ1-6
d_gene: -
abundance: -
v_gene: TRBV6-5
CDR3aa: CASSRDGEFNSPLHF
CDR3nt: TGTGCCAGCAGTCGGGACGGAGAGTTTAATTCACCCCTCCACTTT

j_gene: TRBJ2-3
d_gene: -
abundance: -
v_gene: TRBV5-1
CDR3aa: CASSSLGGGTDTQYF
CDR3nt: TGCGCCAGCAGCTCCCTCGGCGGGGGCACAGATACGCAGTATTTT

j_gene: TRBJ2-3
d_gene: TRBD1
abundance: -
v_gene: TRBV5-1
CDR3aa: CASSATPGQGTDTQYF
CDR3nt: TGCGCCAGCAGCGCCACTCCGGGACAGGGCACAGATACGCAGTATTTT

j_gene: TRBJ1-6
d_gene: -
abundance: -
v_gene: TRBV19
CDR3aa: CASSIDTAHNSPLHF
CDR3nt: TGTGCCAGTAGTATCGATACGGCTCATAATTCACCCCTCCACTTT

j_gene: TRBJ2-7
d_gene: TRBD1
abundance: -
v_gene: TRBV30
CDR3aa: CAWSVKGAREQYF
CDR3nt: TGTGCCTGGAGTGTAAAGGGGGCGCGAGAGCAGTACTTC

j_gene: TRBJ2-2
d_gene: -
abundance: -
v_gene: TRBV29-1
CDR3aa: CSATSQGELFF
CDR3nt: TGCAGCGCTACTAGCCAAGGGGAGCTGTTTTTT

j_gene: TRBJ1-3
d_gene: -
abundance: -
v_gene: TRBV6-5
CDR3aa: CASKKGFSGNTIYF
CDR3nt: TGTGCCAGCAAAAAAGGGTTCTCTGGAAACACCATATATTTT

j_gene: TRBJ1-1
d_gene: -
abundance: -
v_gene: TRBV27
CDR3aa: CASSLSRNTEAFF
CDR3nt: TGTGCCAGCAGTTTATCGAGGAACACTGAAGCTTTCTTT

j_gene: TRBJ2-3
d_gene: TRBD2
abundance: -
v_gene: TRBV5-1
CDR3aa: CASSFPPSSGGGTDTQYF
CDR3nt: TGCGCCAGCAGCTTCCCCCCCTCTAGCGGGGGAGGCACAGATACGCAGTATTTT

j_gene: TRBJ1-2
d_gene: -
abundance: -
v_gene: TRBV9
CDR3aa: CASSVDLGVRDDYGYTF
CDR3nt: TGTGCCAGCAGCGTAGACTTGGGGGTCAGAGACGACTATGGCTACACCTTC